This entry features one TCR beta chain sequence. The clone's antigen remains unknown. Within one base of it there is no much larger clone, and no base qualities were kept. This record comes from a study of T-cell reconstitution after alpha-beta-depleted transplantation in children (dated by TCRdb to 2016 to 2017). Describing the broader study: Using TCR repertoire profiling, the study followed T-cell immune reconstitution in a quantitative way in children after TCRalphabeta/CD19-depleted allogeneic hematopoietic cell transplantation. Broad study findings and their caveats: The apparently early alphabetaT-cell count recovery about two months after transplant was reportedly dependent on only several hundred rapidly expanded clones derived from non-depleted graft cells. In some patients, high TCRbeta diversity at day 60 was attributed to recipient T cells and intrathymic progenitors that had survived conditioning. Over the following months the frequencies of hyperexpanded clones went down, and after one year T-cell counts and TCRbeta diversity were mostly credited to newly produced T cells.

The method behind the library was PCR. The sequencer listed for this sample is Illumina HiSeq 2500. TCR library preparation used molecular barcoding, with unique molecular identifiers applied to normalize quantification of the TCRbeta repertoire. TCRdb applied fastp at Q25 and MiXCR to the public reads, then kept only in-frame beta chains. Each CDR3 protein appears once, grouped with its most common genes and DNA. Across this sample there are more than 200,000 distinct CDR3 sequences, with 24% seen only once. About 5% of the sample belongs to the ten largest clones. Reading from cysteine to phenylalanine, the CDR3 counts 14 amino acids. The only DNA kept is the CDR3, 42 bases in frame from the first base. In the germline V gene, CDR1 corresponds to MNHEY and CDR2 to SVGAGI. V drops 4 bases and J drops 1 base, leaving 7 bases in between. Reading the label with the study, this specimen's treatment or condition is: allogeneic hematopoietic cell transplantation with graft depleted of TCRalphabeta T cells and CD19 B cells. TCRalphabeta/CD19-depleted allogeneic hematopoietic cell grafts were given to the transplant recipients, all of whom were children.

The rearrangement joined TRBV6-5 to TRBJ2-2; there is no confident call for the D gene. This material consisted of PBMCs, mostly from graft donor cells, taken 360 days after TCRalphabeta/CD19-depleted stem cell transplant. This clonotype was obtained from a female patient aged 2-15 years who had a stem cell transplant for congenital amegakaryocytic thrombocytopenia, so the T cells may come from the graft donor. At the DNA level, the sequence is TGTGCCAGCAGTTTATCCCAGAACACCGGGGAGCTGTTTTTT. Its product reads: CASSLSQNTGELFF.